Presented here are 7 T cell receptor beta chains from one specimen sequenced in a study of cytomegalovirus exposure and HLA in healthy donors. PCR amplification relied on 60 Vbeta primers (plus 13 Jbeta primers). The repertoire was sequenced with immunoSEQ multiplex PCR; TCRdb's copy has only in-frame clones and lacks some. The data hold 250,000 to 350,000 clones, with 75% to 90% observed a single time. Specimen: PBMCs. The receptors come from a man in his forties in good health and CMV-seropositive.

This clone appeared a few times. This rearrangement joins TRBV6-1 to TRBJ2-7; 10 bases match TRBD2. From germline, CDR1 is MNHNS and CDR2 SASEGT. The ends lost 4 bases at V and 0 bases at J; junction bases unmatched: 9. The CDR3 sequence is 17 residues long. CDR3 sequence: CASSGTSGTSDSYEQYF. The DNA of the CDR3 is TGTGCCAGCAGTGGCACCTCCGGGACTAGCGACTCCTACGAGCAGTACTTC.

The CDR3 DNA reads as TGTGCCAGCAGTGCATTGGGACTTCGGCTCTCCTACGAGCAGTACTTC. Amino acid sequence: CASSALGLRLSYEQYF. The chain employs TRBV27 and TRBJ2-7; D may be TRBD2 (6 bases). Germline V CDR1 and CDR2: MNHEY, SMNVEV (reference sequence). The CDR3 runs to 16 residues. V dropped 5 bases and J dropped 0 bases, with 17 bases sitting between them.

The chain employs TRBV28 and TRBJ2-5, with 12 bases fitting TRBD2. V was clipped by 7 bases and J by 4 bases; unmatched bases: 7. The V gene's germline CDR1 is MDHEN and CDR2 SYDVKM. The CDR3 covers 15 residues. CDR3 sequence: CASTVRLAGAETQYF. CDR3 sequence (DNA): TGTGCCAGCACCGTCAGACTAGCGGGGGCAGAGACCCAGTACTTC.

J is TRBJ1-5 and V is TRBV28; 9 nucleotides agree with TRBD1. This CDR3 has 16 residues. Looked up from germline, CDR1 is MDHEN and CDR2 is SYDVKM. After removal of 8 bases from V and 0 bases from J, the junction contained 8 bases not matched to a gene. Here the CDR3 reads CASGATGGYSNQPQHF. CDR3 coding DNA: TGTGCCAGCGGCGCTACAGGGGGCTATAGCAATCAGCCCCAGCATTTT.

This clone was counted a single time. V gene TRBV7-2 combines with J gene TRBJ1-1; TRBD1 might be the D (5 bases). The CDR3 runs to 13 residues. V dropped 5 bases and J dropped 4 bases, with 11 bases sitting between them. Germline values: CDR1 SGHTA, CDR2 FQGNSA. As DNA, the CDR3 is TGTGCCAGCAGCCCGCTCCAGGGCACTGAAGCTTTCTTT. Its protein product is CASSPLQGTEAFF.

This chain connects TRBV4-3 to TRBJ2-5; TRBD1 agrees at 7 bases. The trim removed 4 bases at V and 4 bases at J, leaving 6 bases unmatched. This CDR3 is built from 14 residues. Germline V lookup: CDR1 LGHNA, CDR2 YSLEER. The CDR3 sequence is CASSLTGDSETQYF. CDR3 coding DNA: TGCGCCAGCAGCCTTACAGGGGATTCAGAGACCCAGTACTTC.

This chain uses TRBV7-9 with TRBJ2-1; 11 bases agree with TRBD2. The V and J ends lost 2 bases and 9 bases, in that order; junction bases with no gene match: 6. The CDR3 runs to 15 residues. In germline, CDR1 is SEHNR, CDR2 FQNEAQ (reference sequence). The CDR3 region has the DNA TGTGCCAGCAGCTTACTAGCGGGAGGTCAAGGTGAGCAGTTCTTC. This translates into CASSLLAGGQGEQFF.